A selection of T cell receptor beta chains follows, all from one sample in a study of blood T cell repertoires in COVID-19. Method: immunoSEQ multiplex PCR; TCRdb's copy keeps in-frame clones and lacks some. The table has fewer than 300,000 clones, about three quarters seen once; the top ten hold 3.3%. The material sequenced was peripheral blood. The origin of the receptors is a woman older than 75 with acute or convalescent COVID-19. Each CDR3 is given with its conserved first and last residue. A D gene is named only where the DNA matches it firmly. Not all rows give a size; the values are once, few, many and, for expanded clones, a class.

V: TRBV14; size: few; D: .; J: TRBJ1-1; DNA: TGTGCCAGCAGCCAAGGGACAATCCCCGAACCTTTCTTT; CDR3: CASSQGTIPEPFF
V: TRBV5-4; size: .; D: .; J: TRBJ1-2; DNA: TGTGCCAGCAGCTTGGCCGCACAGAACTATGGCTACACCTTC; CDR3: CASSLAAQNYGYTF
V: TRBV9; size: .; D: .; J: TRBJ1-4; DNA: TGTGCCAGCAGCGTAGAGGCGGGGACGGTTATTGAAAAACTGTTTTTT; CDR3: CASSVEAGTVIEKLFF
V: TRBV15; size: .; D: .; J: TRBJ2-7; DNA: TGTGCCACCAGCAACCAACTGGGGCCCTACGAGCAGTACTTC; CDR3: CATSNQLGPYEQYF
V: TRBV25-1; size: many; D: .; J: TRBJ1-6; DNA: TGTGCCAGCAGTTTTGGACAGTATAATTCACCCCTCCACTTT; CDR3: CASSFGQYNSPLHF
V: TRBV12-5; size: .; D: TRBD2; J: TRBJ2-7; DNA: TGTGCTAGTGGTTTGGAGGGACTAGCGGGAGGGTTACCCTACGAGCAGTACTTC; CDR3: CASGLEGLAGGLPYEQYF
V: TRBV4-1; size: .; D: .; J: TRBJ1-2; DNA: TGCGCCAGCAGCCTCGGAAGAGGGGGAGGGTATGGCTACACCTTC; CDR3: CASSLGRGGGYGYTF
V: TRBV6-5; size: .; D: TRBD2; J: TRBJ2-3; DNA: TGTGCCAGCAGTAACTCCCGGGGGGATATAGATACGCAGTATTTT; CDR3: CASSNSRGDIDTQYF
V: TRBV4-1; size: .; D: TRBD1; J: TRBJ1-1; DNA: TGCGCCAGCAGCCTACGACAGGGGGCCTTGAACACTGAAGCTTTCTTT; CDR3: CASSLRQGALNTEAFF
V: TRBV12-3/TRBV12-4; size: .; D: .; J: TRBJ1-1; DNA: TGTGCCAGCAGTTTATCTTTGGGAGCTGAAGCTTTCTTT; CDR3: CASSLSLGAEAFF
V: TRBV2; size: .; D: TRBD1; J: TRBJ2-7; DNA: TGTGCCAGCAGCCATGGACAGGGGCTCTACGAGCAGTACTTC; CDR3: CASSHGQGLYEQYF
V: TRBV13; size: .; D: TRBD1; J: TRBJ1-6; DNA: TGTGCCAGCAGCCCTGTCAAAACCGGGACAGGGGATTCACCCCTCCACTTT; CDR3: CASSPVKTGTGDSPLHF
V: TRBV4-1; size: .; D: TRBD2; J: TRBJ2-1; DNA: TGCGCCAGCGGGGAGGGACTAGCGGGAATTGTTGATGAGCAGTTCTTC; CDR3: CASGEGLAGIVDEQFF
V: TRBV2; size: .; D: .; J: TRBJ2-5; DNA: TGTGCCAGCAGCCTGGGGGGACAGACCCAGTACTTC; CDR3: CASSLGGQTQYF
V: TRBV10-3; size: few; D: TRBD1; J: TRBJ2-2; DNA: TGTGCCATCACCGCCGGGCAGGGGGCGGGGACCGGGGAGCTGTTTTTT; CDR3: CAITAGQGAGTGELFF
V: TRBV27; size: .; D: TRBD1; J: TRBJ1-1; DNA: TGTGCCAGCAGTTCCCCGGACAGGGGGGTCATGAACACTGAAGCTTTCTTT; CDR3: CASSSPDRGVMNTEAFF
V: TRBV5-1; size: .; D: .; J: TRBJ1-1; DNA: TGCGCCAGCAGCCAGGTGGGGGGAAAGGGGACTGAAGCTTTCTTT; CDR3: CASSQVGGKGTEAFF
V: TRBV9; size: few; D: TRBD1; J: TRBJ1-5; DNA: TGTGCCAGCAGCACGCTGGGACAGCAGCCCCAGCATTTT; CDR3: CASSTLGQQPQHF
V: TRBV4-1; size: .; D: .; J: TRBJ2-7; DNA: TGCGCCAGCAGCCAAGACCCAACGCACTCGTACGAGCAGTACTTC; CDR3: CASSQDPTHSYEQYF
V: TRBV4-3; size: once; D: TRBD1; J: TRBJ2-7; DNA: TGCGCCAGCAGCCAAGGGCGGCAGGGGGCGGACGAGCAGTACTTC; CDR3: CASSQGRQGADEQYF
V: TRBV19; size: .; D: TRBD1; J: TRBJ1-2; DNA: TGTGCCAGTAGTACCCGACAGGGGAATGACTATGGCTACACCTTC; CDR3: CASSTRQGNDYGYTF
V: TRBV10-1; size: few; D: .; J: TRBJ2-7; DNA: TGCGCCAGCAGTAGACAGGACAGCTACGAGCAGTACTTC; CDR3: CASSRQDSYEQYF
V: TRBV9; size: .; D: TRBD2; J: TRBJ2-2; DNA: TGTGCCAGCAGTCAGACTAGCGGGGGGGTACACACCGGGGAGCTGTTTTTT; CDR3: CASSQTSGGVHTGELFF
V: TRBV10-2; size: .; D: TRBD2; J: TRBJ2-5; DNA: TGCGCCAGCAGCCCCCTGAGGGCGGGGGAAGAGACCCAGTACTTC; CDR3: CASSPLRAGEETQYF
V: TRBV6-2/TRBV6-3; size: .; D: .; J: TRBJ1-2; DNA: TGTGCCAGCAGTTACAGGGGAACTAACTATGGCTACACCTTC; CDR3: CASSYRGTNYGYTF
V: TRBV7-2; size: .; D: .; J: TRBJ2-5; DNA: TGTGCCAGCAGTCAGGGAGAGACCCAGTACTTC; CDR3: CASSQGETQYF
V: TRBV9; size: .; D: .; J: TRBJ1-5; DNA: TGTGCCAGCAGCGGAGTAACAGGGACCCAGCATTTT; CDR3: CASSGVTGTQHF
V: TRBV11-2; size: .; D: TRBD1; J: TRBJ1-5; DNA: TGTGCCAGCAGCCGTGGTTGGGGGACAGGGGGCGAGGGCAATCAGCCCCAGCATTTT; CDR3: CASSRGWGTGGEGNQPQHF
V: TRBV29-1; size: .; D: TRBD2; J: TRBJ2-2; DNA: TGCAGCGTTGAATCTGGGCGGGAGGGCCCCGGGGAGCTGTTTTTT; CDR3: CSVESGREGPGELFF
V: TRBV7-2; size: once; D: TRBD1; J: TRBJ1-2; DNA: TGTGCCAGCAGCTTGGACAGGACTTATGGCTACACCTTC; CDR3: CASSLDRTYGYTF
V: TRBV7-2; size: .; D: .; J: TRBJ1-3; DNA: TGTGCCAGCAGCGCCACAGGGCCGAGCTCTGGAAACACCATATATTTT; CDR3: CASSATGPSSGNTIYF